Listed here are 15 T cell receptor beta chains from one sample, sequenced in a study of cytomegalovirus exposure and HLA in healthy donors (dated by TCRdb to 2015 to 2018). Library preparation was by the immunoSEQ multiplex PCR assay. The multiplex PCR relied on a mix of 60 forward primers for TCR Vbeta segments and 13 reverse primers for TCR Jbeta segments. Not all clones reach the TCRdb copy of this immuneACCESS table, which keeps in-frame sequences only. Checked studies attribute under half of the gap to unresolved V genes and leave the rest unexplained. The sample contains approximately 120,000 clones, 70% to 80% of them found a single time. Roughly 3.1% of the sample is in the top ten clones. The sequenced sample consisted of PBMCs. The receptors here all came from a man younger than 45 in good health and CMV-seronegative.

This sequence joins TRBV11-2 and TRBJ1-4; D uncertain. Trimming pared 6 bases from V and 4 bases from J, leaving 12 bases between. Germline V CDR1 and CDR2: SGHAT, FQNNGV. The CDR3 totals 14 residues. Here the CDR3 DNA reads TGTGCCAGCAGAGTAACAGCTTTTAATGAAAAACTGTTTTTT. This gives the protein CASRVTAFNEKLFF. The complete variable domain, with remaining parts taken from reference TRBV11-2 and TRBJ1-4, reads EAGVAQSPRYKIIEKRQSVAFWCNPISGHATLYWYQQILGQGPKLLIQFQNNGVVDDSQLPKDRFSAERLKGVDSTLKIQPAKLEDSAVYLCASRVTAFNEKLFFGSGTQLSVL.

V and J are TRBV9 and TRBJ1-1; the D gene is possibly TRBD1 (5 bases). V shed 2 bases and J shed 3 bases, with 11 bases lying between them. In germline, CDR1 is SGDLS, CDR2 YYNGEE. The CDR3 sequence is 14 residues long. The CDR3 loop reads CASSVDSLDTEAFF. In DNA, the CDR3 is TGTGCCAGCAGCGTCGACAGTCTGGACACTGAAGCTTTCTTT. The full variable domain, its missing parts supplied by reference TRBV9 and TRBJ1-1, is DSGVTQTPKHLITATGQRVTLRCSPRSGDLSVYWYQQSLDQGLQFLIQYYNGEERAKGNILERFSAQQFPDLHSELNLSSLELGDSALYFCASSVDSLDTEAFFGQGTRLTVV.

The gene calls are TRBV7-9 and TRBJ2-3; no firm D call. CDR3 size: 12 residues. Trimming pared 3 bases from V and 5 bases from J, leaving 6 bases between. Per the germline V gene, CDR1 is SEHNR and CDR2 is FQNEAQ (reference sequence). The DNA of the CDR3 is TGTGCCAGCAGCTTTATTCTAGATACGCAGTATTTT. Its protein is CASSFILDTQYF.

This chain links TRBV9 with TRBJ2-7; possibly TRBD2 for D (5 bases). CDR3 length: 14 residues. CDR1 and CDR2 from the germline V gene are SGDLS and YYNGEE. Trimming stripped 0 bases from V and 6 bases from J, with 13 bases between. CDR3 protein: CASSVVPLVGEQYF. As DNA, the CDR3 is TGTGCCAGCAGCGTAGTGCCACTAGTGGGCGAGCAGTACTTC.

The V and J genes are TRBV7-9 and TRBJ2-5; 7 positions match TRBD1. CDR1 and CDR2 (germline): SEHNR, FQNEAQ (reference sequence). V lost 5 bases to trimming and J lost 7 bases; unmatched junction nucleotides: 10. CDR3 length: 14 residues. The CDR3 nucleotides are TGTGCCAGCAGCCCCCAGACAGGGCTCGGGACCCAGTACTTC. Its protein is CASSPQTGLGTQYF.

The chain links TRBV7-3 to TRBJ2-1; D is possibly TRBD2 (6 bases). This CDR3 region has 15 residues. Trimming took off 3 bases at V and 8 bases at J, with 17 bases between the two ends. Germline loops: CDR1 SGHTA, CDR2 FQGTGA. CDR3 coding DNA: TGTGCCAGCAGCTTCGACTCAGGGCGGGGACATGAGCAGTTCTTC. It encodes CASSFDSGRGHEQFF.

The rearrangement links TRBV6-6 to TRBJ2-5; 9 nucleotides line up with TRBD2. The CDR3 is 12 residues long. Germline V gene sequence: CDR1 MNHNY, CDR2 SVGAGI (reference sequence). With V trimmed by 9 bases and J by 5 bases, 4 bases remained unmatched. The DNA for the CDR3 is TGTGCCAGTGCGGGGGGGCAGGAGACCCAGTACTTC. It encodes CASAGGQETQYF.

The genes are TRBV9 and TRBJ2-5; tentative D call: TRBD2 (6 bases). The germline gives CDR1 SGDLS, CDR2 YYNGEE. The CDR3 is made up of 16 amino acids. The V gene lost 0 bases and the J gene lost 4 bases, with 16 bases spanning the gap. CDR3 in amino acids: CASSVGRVGIGETQYF. DNA of the CDR3: TGTGCCAGCAGCGTAGGGAGGGTTGGGATAGGAGAGACCCAGTACTTC.

The chain is built from TRBV7-8 and TRBJ1-5; TRBD1 matches 9 bases. The V gene end was trimmed by 5 bases and the J gene end by 2 bases; junction bases not matched to a gene: 7. CDR1 is SGHVS, CDR2 FQNEAQ, per germline. There are 16 residues in the CDR3. CDR3 loop: CASSEYRGPGNQPQHF. CDR3 coding DNA: TGTGCCAGCAGCGAATACAGGGGGCCGGGCAATCAGCCCCAGCATTTT.

The CDR3 region has the DNA TGTGCCAGCACCACTCCGGGGCAGGGGAACTCAAGAGCTTTCTTT. It translates to CASTTPGQGNSRAFF. The J gene is TRBJ1-1, the V gene TRBV28, with D possibly matching TRBD1 (6 bases). Germline-derived CDR1 and CDR2 are MDHEN and SYDVKM. The CDR3 contains 15 residues. Between the trimmed V and J ends, which lost 7 bases and 10 bases, there was a span of 25 bases.

Worth noting for this clone: The junction departs from the called germline gene at one end, perhaps through a read error. The gene calls are TRBV10-3 and TRBJ2-3; the match to TRBD1 covers 10 bases. The CDR3 has 16 residues. In germline, CDR1 is ENHRY, CDR2 SYGVKD. DNA for the CDR3: TGTACCATCAGAGGGCGAGGGACAGGGGCGGCAGATACGCAGTATTTT. It is translated as CTIRGRGTGAADTQYF.

V usage is TRBV4-3 and J usage is TRBJ2-7; TRBD1 aligns across 11 bases. The CDR3 sequence is 17 residues long. The V segment lost 2 bases and the J segment 4 bases; nucleotides outside the gene matches: 10. The V gene's germline CDR1 is LGHNA and CDR2 YSLEER. CDR3: CASSQNSGTGGAYEQYF. The CDR3, as DNA: TGCGCCAGCAGCCAAAACTCCGGGACAGGGGGTGCTTACGAGCAGTACTTC.

This chain connects TRBV19 to TRBJ1-2; D unresolved. Trimming cost V 4 bases and J 5 bases, with 8 bases left between them. The CDR3 is 12 amino acids. CDR1 is LNHDA and CDR2 is SQIVND in the germline V gene (reference sequence). CDR3 nucleotide sequence: TGTGCCAGTAGTACCCTACTTTATGGCTACACCTTC. It codes for CASSTLLYGYTF.

J is TRBJ1-5 and V is TRBV18; unclear D gene. The CDR3 loop spans 16 amino acids. The ends were cut back, 0 bases at V and 7 bases at J, with 16 bases in the middle. Germline V lookup: CDR1 KGHSH, CDR2 LQKENI. The CDR3 nucleotides read TGTGCCAGCTCACCACCAAACAACCTAGCAGGACAGCCCCAGCATTTT. Translating gives CASSPPNNLAGQPQHF.

This clone appeared a single time. The rearrangement links TRBV6-1 to TRBJ2-1; D is perhaps TRBD2 (6 bases). This CDR3 contains 10 residues. Germline V gene lookup returns CDR1 MNHNS and CDR2 SASEGT. Trimming left V 9 bases short and J 7 bases short, with 7 bases between. The CDR3 reads CASGGNEQFF. CDR3 nucleotide sequence: TGTGCCAGTGGGGGGAATGAGCAGTTCTTC.